A single sample gave rise to the 4 T cell receptor beta chains below, sequenced in a study of T cells expressing NK-cell markers. TCRdb processed the 5' RACE reads again and assigns one entry to each CDR3 protein, with no DNA. The sample totals 25,000 to 35,000 distinct CDR3 sequences. Sequencing input: blood T cells: a sorted CD56 or NKG2C T cell subset, CD4+ or CD8+ T cells, or bulk PBMC T cells (not recorded which). The receptors were sampled from a woman aged 18-70 years in good health.

This chain joins TRBV28 and TRBJ1-2. The CDR3 is 14 amino acids. Germline CDR1 reads MDHEN; CDR2 reads SYDVKM. CDR3 sequence: CASSLRGLGYGYTF.

The CDR3 region is CASSLSDRHEQYF. The chain has TRBV27 and TRBJ2-7; TCRdb outputs TRBD1, but without DNA this stays unchecked. CDR1 and CDR2 from the germline V gene are MNHEY and SMNVEV (reference sequence). The CDR3 length is 13 residues.

The CDR3: CASSQEGGNQPQHF. The chain joins TRBV4-1 to TRBJ1-5; TCRdb gives TRBD1 as the D gene, but with no DNA this cannot be confirmed. Germline V CDR1 and CDR2: MGHRA, YSYEKL. This CDR3 has 14 residues.

The V gene is TRBV19, the J gene TRBJ2-7; TCRdb's assignment of TRBD1 cannot be checked, as there is no DNA. The CDR3 has 13 residues. Germline CDR1 is LNHDA and CDR2 is SQIVND (reference sequence). CDR3 sequence: CASAGQGGYEQYF.